Presented here are 24 T cell receptor beta chains from one specimen sequenced in a study of CD8 T cells in ankylosing spondylitis. MiXCR was run by TCRdb on the 5' RACE reads, yielding one entry per CDR3 protein. The sample contains under 450,000 distinct CDR3 sequences, approximately 20% of which appear only once. The sample comprised blood, either unsorted or a sorted T cell fraction (not recorded which). Receptors originate from a male donor with ankylosing spondylitis or in good health (not recorded which).

This chain uses TRBV28 with TRBJ1-6; 7 positions match TRBD1. V was clipped by 4 bases and J by 10 bases; unmatched bases: 7. Germline V lookup: CDR1 MDHEN, CDR2 SYDVKM. This CDR3 spans 14 amino acids. DNA of the CDR3: TGTGCCAGCAGTTGGGGGACAGTAAGGTCACCCCTCCACTTT. As protein: CASSWGTVRSPLHF.

The rearrangement uses TRBV5-5 and TRBJ2-2; tentative D call: TRBD1 (6 bases). From germline, CDR1 is SGHKS and CDR2 YYEKEE (reference sequence). The CDR3 is 14 amino acids. Trimming stripped 3 bases from V and 0 bases from J, with 6 bases between. CDR3 in amino acids: CASSWDTNTGELFF. DNA for the CDR3: TGTGCCAGCAGCTGGGACACGAACACCGGGGAGCTGTTTTTT.

The J gene is TRBJ2-7, the V gene TRBV20-1, with D perhaps TRBD1 (6 bases). This CDR3 has 14 amino acids. V lost 4 bases to trimming and J lost 2 bases, with 15 bases between them. Germline values: CDR1 DFQATT, CDR2 SNEGSKA (reference sequence). DNA for the CDR3: TGCAGTGCTAACAGGGAATTGGGCCCCTACGAGCAGTACTTC. This encodes CSANRELGPYEQYF.

This clonotype has just a few counts. The chain has TRBV13 and TRBJ2-7; D remains ambiguous. V was clipped by 0 bases and J by 7 bases, with 7 bases between them. There are 12 residues in the CDR3. Per the germline V gene, CDR1 is PRHDT and CDR2 is FYEKMQ (reference sequence). As DNA, the CDR3 is TGTGCCAGCAGCTTAGGGTTCAGGGAGCAGTACTTC. It specifies CASSLGFREQYF. Combining the CDR3 with reference TRBV13 and TRBJ2-7 gives the whole variable domain AAGVIQSPRHLIKEKRETATLKCYPIPRHDTVYWYQQGPGQDPQFLISFYEKMQSDKGSIPDRFSAQQFSDYHSELNMSSLELGDSALYFCASSLGFREQYFGPGTRLTVT.

The chain employs TRBV3-1 and TRBJ2-1, with D perhaps TRBD2 (5 bases). The germline V and J ends were trimmed by 0 bases and 2 bases, with 8 bases remaining between them. The germline V gene has CDR1 LGHDT and CDR2 YNNKEL (reference sequence). CDR3 length: 15 residues. CDR3 residues: CASSQDSVPYNEQFF. In DNA form, the CDR3 reads TGTGCCAGCAGCCAAGATAGCGTCCCCTACAATGAGCAGTTCTTC.

This clonotype appeared a few times. This chain joins TRBV6-1 and TRBJ2-7; TRBD1 aligns across 9 bases. This CDR3 is 16 amino acids long. In germline, CDR1 is MNHNS, CDR2 SASEGT. With 6 bases clipped from V and 2 bases from J, the junction kept 11 bases outside the gene matches. The CDR3 DNA follows: TGTGCCAGCAGCTCACCGACAGGGGGTCTCCCCTACGAGCAGTACTTC. Amino acid sequence: CASSSPTGGLPYEQYF.

This clonotype was observed a few times. This chain connects TRBV20-1 to TRBJ2-5; D remains ambiguous. The CDR3 has 14 residues. The germline CDR1 and CDR2 sequences are DFQATT and SNEGSKA (reference sequence). The germline V and J ends were trimmed by 0 bases and 5 bases, with 13 bases remaining between them. In DNA, the CDR3 is TGCAGTGCTAGAGATAGGTGGCGTAGGGAGACCCAGTACTTC. It encodes CSARDRWRRETQYF.

This clonotype occurred a few times. The chain uses TRBV10-3 and TRBJ2-1; D might be TRBD2 (6 bases). There are 15 residues in the CDR3. The V end lost 2 bases, the J end lost 4 bases, and 12 bases lay between the germline ends. Per the germline V gene, CDR1 is ENHRY and CDR2 is SYGVKD. The CDR3 nucleotides read TGTGCCATCAGTGAGGCGGGGACGGCATACAATGAGCAGTTCTTC. Protein product: CAISEAGTAYNEQFF.

This clonotype was counted between two and nine times. The chain employs TRBV12-3 or TRBV12-4 and TRBJ2-3, with 7 bases identical to TRBD1. J was trimmed by 2 bases and V by 5 bases; bases with no gene match: 10. The CDR3 is 16 residues long. The CDR3 DNA follows: TGTGCCAGCAGTGTACGGAACAGGGGAATCACAGATACGCAGTATTTT. This gives the protein CASSVRNRGITDTQYF.

This clonotype was found a few times. V usage is TRBV5-1 and J usage is TRBJ2-7; 7 bases map to TRBD2. The CDR3 is 16 amino acids. The ends lost 3 bases at V and 5 bases at J; junction bases unmatched: 14. Germline lookup yields CDR1 SGHRS and CDR2 YFSETQ. The CDR3 protein is CASSSQRGFSVHEQYF. The CDR3 DNA reads TGCGCCAGCAGCTCCCAGCGGGGTTTTAGCGTCCACGAGCAGTACTTC.

Only a few counts were recorded for this clonotype. The chain combines TRBV5-6 with TRBJ2-1; D remains unclear. In germline, CDR1 is SGHDT, CDR2 YYEEEE. There are 15 residues in the CDR3. The ends were cut back, 4 bases at V and 2 bases at J, with 13 bases in the middle. The CDR3 sequence: CASSLQTDTYNEQFF. For the CDR3, the DNA is TGTGCCAGCAGCCTCCAGACCGATACCTACAATGAGCAGTTCTTC.

The rearrangement joins TRBV12-3 or TRBV12-4 to TRBJ2-3, with 7 nucleotides matching TRBD2. With 3 bases clipped from V and 5 bases from J, the junction kept 8 bases outside the gene matches. The CDR3 is 15 residues long. The CDR3 loop is CASSFGGGTGDTQYF. The CDR3 nucleotides are TGTGCCAGCAGTTTCGGCGGGGGTACCGGAGATACGCAGTATTTT.

This clonotype was detected a few times. The rearrangement links TRBV9 to TRBJ2-1, with D perhaps assigned TRBD1 or TRBD2 (5 bases each). Trimming removed 0 bases at V and 10 bases at J, with 17 bases between. Germline values: CDR1 SGDLS, CDR2 YYNGEE. This CDR3 spans 15 amino acids. Written as DNA, the CDR3 is TGTGCCAGCAGCGTAGATGAATTGGGCCGGGGCGAGCAGTTCTTC. This encodes CASSVDELGRGEQFF.

A single count supports this clonotype. CDR3 coding DNA: TGTGCCAGCGGACCGGGAGGATTCTACGAGCAGTACTTC. It translates to CASGPGGFYEQYF. This rearrangement joins TRBV27 to TRBJ2-7; 7 bases agree with TRBD2. Germline trimming cut 8 bases from V and 3 bases from J; bases unmatched to any gene: 7. Germline CDR1 MNHEY, CDR2 SMNVEV (reference sequence). The CDR3 covers 13 residues.

J is TRBJ1-1 and V is TRBV19, with D unresolved. The CDR3 totals 12 residues. The V end was cut by 3 bases, the J end by 7 bases, with 9 bases between. The germline CDR1 and CDR2 sequences are LNHDA and SQIVND (reference sequence). Here the CDR3 reads CASSMASYEAFF. The CDR3, as DNA: TGTGCCAGTAGTATGGCCAGCTATGAAGCTTTCTTT.

The rearrangement links TRBV4-1 to TRBJ2-7; D remains ambiguous. V shed 0 bases and J shed 3 bases, with 6 bases lying between them. The CDR3 is 13 residues long. Germline CDR1 MGHRA, CDR2 YSYEKL. CDR3 sequence: CASSQDAFYEQYF. The CDR3 coding sequence is TGCGCCAGCAGCCAAGATGCCTTCTACGAGCAGTACTTC.

V and J are TRBV7-9 and TRBJ2-1, with D perhaps TRBD1 or TRBD2 (5 bases each). V lost 0 bases and J 13 bases, leaving 16 bases between the germline ends. The CDR3 is made up of 14 amino acids. CDR1 and CDR2 from the germline V gene are SEHNR and FQNEAQ (reference sequence). Here the CDR3 reads CASSLAIGAGSQFF. The CDR3 bases are TGTGCCAGCAGCTTAGCTATAGGGGCTGGGAGCCAGTTCTTC.

Many counts were recorded for this clonotype. The chain recombines TRBV29-1 with TRBJ1-3; no definite D call. Germline-derived CDR1 and CDR2 are SQVTM and ANQGSEA. V lost 1 base to trimming and J lost 3 bases, with 10 bases between them. CDR3 length equals 14 residues. The CDR3 reads CSVEVQEFGNTIYF. The CDR3 region has the DNA TGCAGCGTTGAAGTTCAGGAATTTGGAAACACCATATATTTT.

The J gene is TRBJ2-1, the V gene TRBV18; D is undetermined. V lost 2 bases and J 8 bases, leaving 7 bases between the germline ends. Looked up from germline, CDR1 is KGHSH and CDR2 is LQKENI. The length of the CDR3 is 12 residues. The CDR3 sequence: CASSPLLDEQFF. CDR3 in DNA: TGTGCCAGCTCACCATTACTGGATGAGCAGTTCTTC.

This clonotype was counted between two and nine times. V is TRBV4-1 and J is TRBJ2-1; TRBD1 or TRBD2 may be the D gene (6 bases each). This CDR3 contains 18 residues. The germline gives CDR1 MGHRA, CDR2 YSYEKL. Trimming stripped 1 base from V and 0 bases from J, with 16 bases between. CDR3 in amino acids: CASSQGGAARSSYNEQFF. CDR3 sequence (DNA): TGCGCCAGCAGCCAAGGGGGGGCAGCGAGGAGCTCCTACAATGAGCAGTTCTTC.

The chain is built from TRBV20-1 and TRBJ2-7; D not certain. Trimming removed 1 base at V and 3 bases at J, with 10 bases between. Germline V gene data show CDR1 as DFQATT and CDR2 as SNEGSKA (reference sequence). This CDR3 is built from 13 residues. CDR3 amino acids: CSARGRRSYEQYF. The CDR3 nucleotides are TGCAGTGCTAGAGGCCGACGGAGCTACGAGCAGTACTTC.

The chain carries TRBV7-9 and TRBJ2-3, with D hard to call. The length of the CDR3 is 16 residues. Germline lookup yields CDR1 SEHNR and CDR2 FQNEAQ (reference sequence). Trimming removed 5 bases from V and 0 bases from J, with 15 bases in between. This chain's CDR3 is CASSGRTASSTDTQYF. The CDR3 DNA is TGTGCCAGCAGCGGTCGGACGGCATCTAGCACAGATACGCAGTATTTT.

The V gene is TRBV14, the J gene TRBJ2-1, with D unresolved. Germline V gene data show CDR1 as SGHDN and CDR2 as FVKESK. V was trimmed by 2 bases and J by 9 bases, leaving 8 bases between them. The CDR3 is 12 residues long. The CDR3 DNA sequence: TGTGCCAGCAGCCAAAGCCTAGTTGAGCAGTTCTTC. Translating it yields CASSQSLVEQFF.

V gene TRBV6-1 combines with J gene TRBJ2-3; D may correspond to TRBD1 or TRBD2 (5 bases each). In germline, CDR1 is MNHNS, CDR2 SASEGT. The CDR3 consists of 14 residues. V was shortened by 11 bases and J by 0 bases, with 15 bases between the two germline ends. The CDR3, as DNA: TGTGCCGGGGCGGGTGGGGACAGCACAGATACGCAGTATTTT. Its translation: CAGAGGDSTDTQYF.